This TCR beta chain was sequenced for a study of identical twins. Study outcomes and limitations: The study reached conclusions through statistical analysis that was cross-sectional, not following the same donors. Abundant cord blood beta clonotypes carried fewer insertions; memory repertoires showed none.

Germline V lookup: CDR1 ENHRY, CDR2 SYGVKD. J was trimmed by 3 bases and V by 6 bases; bases with no gene match: 4. The CDR3 runs to 14 residues. Template switching, a step in the protocol, added a universal primer site, and cDNA carried unique molecular identifiers. TCRdb independently ran MiXCR on the 5' RACE reads; one entry per CDR3 protein. This table has about 340,000 distinct CDR3 sequences, roughly 9% appearing once. Concerning this clonotype: Its antigen remains unidentified.

Sequencing was performed on naive T cells sorted from blood. This TCR derives from a woman aged 45-65 years in good health. The rearrangement links TRBV10-3 to TRBJ2-3, with 9 bases that match TRBD1. In DNA, the CDR3 is TGTGCCATCAGGCGGGGACAGGGAACAGATACGCAGTATTTT. Its translation is CAIRRGQGTDTQYF.